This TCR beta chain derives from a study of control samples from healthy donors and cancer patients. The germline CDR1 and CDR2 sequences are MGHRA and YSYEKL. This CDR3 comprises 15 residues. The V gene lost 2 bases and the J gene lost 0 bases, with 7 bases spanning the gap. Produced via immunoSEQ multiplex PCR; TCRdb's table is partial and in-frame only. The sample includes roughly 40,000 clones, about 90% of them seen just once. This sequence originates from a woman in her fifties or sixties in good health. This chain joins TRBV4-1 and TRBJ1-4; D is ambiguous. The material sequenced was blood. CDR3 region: CASSQLPATNEKLFF. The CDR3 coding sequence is TGCGCCAGCAGCCAACTGCCCGCAACTAATGAAAAACTGTTTTTT.